The rows below give T cell receptor beta chains drawn from one sample of a study of CD8 T cells in Susac syndrome. TCRdb analysed the immunoSEQ multiplex PCR reads with MiXCR anew, one entry per CDR3 protein. The sample yields 45,000 or so distinct CDR3 sequences, under 95% seen once. Sequenced: CD8+ T cells from PBMCs. These receptors were collected from a human donor in good health. The CDR3 runs from the conserved cysteine through the conserved F or W. The D gene is left open where the match is weak. Some rows have no size entry. The others give once, few or many, or a class for an expanded clone.

CDR3: CASPGGNTEAFF
DNA: TGTGCCAGCCCAGGAGGGAACACTGAAGCTTTCTTT
D: .
V: TRBV14
J: TRBJ1-1
size: .

CDR3: CASNIRDTWAGELFF
DNA: TGTGCCAGCAACATTCGGGACACTTGGGCCGGGGAGCTGTTTTTT
D: .
V: TRBV7-2
J: TRBJ2-2
size: .

CDR3: CASSLLSGNQPQHF
DNA: TGTGCCAGCAGCTTGCTCTCTGGCAATCAGCCCCAGCATTTT
D: .
V: TRBV5-6
J: TRBJ1-5
size: .

CDR3: CASTPSGGDYNEQFF
DNA: TGTGCCAGCACCCCTTCAGGAGGGGATTACAATGAGCAGTTCTTC
D: .
V: TRBV6-1
J: TRBJ2-1
size: .

CDR3: CASSGTVSGEQYF
DNA: TGTGCCAGCAGTGGAACAGTCTCCGGCGAGCAGTACTTC
D: .
V: TRBV25-1
J: TRBJ2-7
size: .

CDR3: CASSFSGDYNEQFF
DNA: TGTGCCAGCAGTTTCAGCGGAGACTACAATGAGCAGTTCTTC
D: .
V: TRBV12-3/TRBV12-4
J: TRBJ2-1
size: .

CDR3: CASSLGQYHEQYF
DNA: TGTGCCAGCAGCTTAGGGCAATACCACGAGCAGTACTTC
D: .
V: TRBV7-2
J: TRBJ2-7
size: .

CDR3: CASSPRTVEAFF
DNA: TGTGCCAGCAGCCCCCGGACAGTTGAAGCTTTCTTT
D: .
V: TRBV7-9
J: TRBJ1-1
size: .

CDR3: CAISEWDRADTQYF
DNA: TGTGCCATCAGTGAGTGGGACAGGGCAGATACGCAGTATTTT
D: TRBD1
V: TRBV10-3
J: TRBJ2-3
size: .

CDR3: CASTPLRSPNIQYF
DNA: TGTGCCAGCACCCCTCTTAGGAGTCCCAACATTCAGTACTTC
D: .
V: TRBV11-2
J: TRBJ2-4
size: .

CDR3: CASSPSGRRSSGANVLTF
DNA: TGTGCCAGCAGTCCCTCCGGGCGCCGGTCCTCTGGGGCCAACGTCCTGACTTTC
D: .
V: TRBV12-3/TRBV12-4
J: TRBJ2-6
size: .

CDR3: CASSIGGDLVNTGELFF
DNA: TGTGCCAGTAGTATAGGTGGGGACCTTGTAAACACCGGGGAGCTGTTTTTT
D: .
V: TRBV19
J: TRBJ2-2
size: .

CDR3: CASSASREVSEQFF
DNA: TGTGCCAGCAGTGCGTCCCGGGAGGTCAGTGAGCAGTTCTTC
D: TRBD2
V: TRBV28
J: TRBJ2-1
size: .

CDR3: CSASFPPGQGYGYTF
DNA: TGCAGTGCTAGTTTCCCTCCGGGACAGGGTTATGGCTACACCTTC
D: TRBD1
V: TRBV20-1
J: TRBJ1-2
size: .

CDR3: CASSDSDNNEQFF
DNA: TGTGCCAGCAGTGACTCGGACAACAATGAGCAGTTCTTC
D: .
V: TRBV6-4
J: TRBJ2-1
size: .

CDR3: CASSIAAGGVYEQYF
DNA: TGTGCCAGTAGTATAGCAGCCGGGGGCGTTTACGAGCAGTACTTC
D: .
V: TRBV19
J: TRBJ2-7
size: .

CDR3: CASMRHPYEQYF
DNA: TGTGCCAGCATGCGGCATCCCTACGAGCAGTACTTC
D: .
V: TRBV28
J: TRBJ2-7
size: .

CDR3: CASSQDPSGRPEETQYF
DNA: TGTGCCAGCAGCCAAGATCCTAGCGGGAGGCCTGAAGAGACCCAGTACTTC
D: TRBD2
V: TRBV4-2
J: TRBJ2-5
size: .

CDR3: CASSGLADYNEQFF
DNA: TGTGCCAGCAGTGGACTAGCGGACTACAATGAGCAGTTCTTC
D: TRBD2
V: TRBV2
J: TRBJ2-1
size: .

CDR3: CASSPLTGSNEAFF
DNA: TGTGCCAGCAGTCCCCTCACAGGGAGCAATGAAGCTTTCTTT
D: .
V: TRBV2
J: TRBJ1-1
size: once

CDR3: CSAKSDRAFGSNQPQHF
DNA: TGCAGTGCTAAGTCGGACAGGGCCTTTGGGAGCAATCAGCCCCAGCATTTT
D: TRBD1
V: TRBV20-1
J: TRBJ1-5
size: .

CDR3: CASQDLRGGTEAFF
DNA: TGTGCCAGCCAGGACTTGAGGGGCGGCACTGAAGCTTTCTTT
D: .
V: TRBV28
J: TRBJ1-1
size: once

CDR3: CASSQSRGDQPQHF
DNA: TGTGCCAGCAGTCAATCTAGGGGGGATCAGCCCCAGCATTTT
D: .
V: TRBV27
J: TRBJ1-5
size: .

CDR3: CASSPAGAANYGYTF
DNA: TGTGCCAGCAGCCCTGCAGGGGCGGCTAACTATGGCTACACCTTC
D: .
V: TRBV7-9
J: TRBJ1-2
size: .

CDR3: CSARVSTGLSYMDTQYF
DNA: TGCAGTGCTAGAGTTTCTACAGGGCTTTCTTACATGGATACGCAGTATTTT
D: .
V: TRBV20-1
J: TRBJ2-3
size: once

CDR3: CASSYSIAGSYNEQFF
DNA: TGTGCCAGCAGTTACTCAATAGCGGGCTCGTACAATGAGCAGTTCTTC
D: TRBD2
V: TRBV6-5
J: TRBJ2-1
size: .

CDR3: CASSLGGPNQPQHF
DNA: TGTGCCAGCAGTTTGGGGGGCCCGAATCAGCCCCAGCATTTT
D: .
V: TRBV27
J: TRBJ1-5
size: .

CDR3: CASSYGTGGSYEQYF
DNA: TGTGCCAGCAGCTACGGGACAGGGGGCTCCTACGAGCAGTACTTC
D: TRBD1
V: TRBV3-1
J: TRBJ2-7
size: .

CDR3: CASSMPGALNTEAFF
DNA: TGTGCCAGTAGTATGCCAGGGGCCTTGAACACTGAAGCTTTCTTT
D: .
V: TRBV19
J: TRBJ1-1
size: .

CDR3: CASSLTSGRAGEQFF
DNA: TGCGCCAGCAGCTTAACTAGCGGGAGGGCCGGTGAGCAGTTCTTC
D: TRBD2
V: TRBV5-1
J: TRBJ2-1
size: .

CDR3: CASSYGEAYEQYF
DNA: TGTGCCAGCAGTTACGGAGAAGCCTACGAGCAGTACTTC
D: .
V: TRBV6-6
J: TRBJ2-7
size: few

CDR3: CASSPLAEYNEQFF
DNA: TGTGCCAGCAGTCCACTAGCGGAATACAATGAGCAGTTCTTC
D: TRBD2
V: TRBV12-3/TRBV12-4
J: TRBJ2-1
size: .

CDR3: CASSHPGTSTYEQYF
DNA: TGTGCCAGCAGCCATCCCGGGACGTCCACCTACGAGCAGTACTTC
D: .
V: TRBV3-1
J: TRBJ2-7
size: .

CDR3: CASSSGIGNEQFF
DNA: TGCGCCAGCAGCTCCGGGATCGGCAATGAGCAGTTCTTC
D: .
V: TRBV5-1
J: TRBJ2-1
size: .

CDR3: CASSSRVLDEQFF
DNA: TGTGCCAGCAGCTCCAGGGTTTTGGATGAGCAGTTCTTC
D: .
V: TRBV11-2
J: TRBJ2-1
size: .

CDR3: CASSQTDVQGIQPQHF
DNA: TGTGCCAGCAGCCAAACTGACGTCCAGGGAATTCAGCCCCAGCATTTT
D: .
V: TRBV7-9
J: TRBJ1-5
size: once

CDR3: CASSQLDSPLHF
DNA: TGCGCCAGCAGCCAACTTGATTCACCCCTCCACTTT
D: .
V: TRBV4-1
J: TRBJ1-6
size: .

CDR3: CASSQPSLAGDRSRQETQYF
DNA: TGCGCCAGCAGTCAACCCAGCCTAGCGGGAGACAGGTCGCGCCAAGAGACCCAGTACTTC
D: TRBD2
V: TRBV23-1
J: TRBJ2-5
size: .

CDR3: CASSARAFYEQYF
DNA: TGTGCCAGCAGCGCTCGGGCCTTCTACGAGCAGTACTTC
D: .
V: TRBV6-1
J: TRBJ2-7
size: .

CDR3: CASSFGTGLYEQYF
DNA: TGTGCCAGTTCCTTCGGGACAGGGCTGTACGAGCAGTACTTC
D: TRBD1
V: TRBV27
J: TRBJ2-7
size: .

CDR3: CSARDVGDNLAKNIQYF
DNA: TGCAGTGCTAGAGATGTGGGGGACAACCTAGCCAAAAACATTCAGTACTTC
D: .
V: TRBV20-1
J: TRBJ2-4
size: .

CDR3: CASSVAAADQPQHF
DNA: TGTGCCAGCAGCGTAGCGGCAGCTGATCAGCCCCAGCATTTT
D: .
V: TRBV9
J: TRBJ1-5
size: .